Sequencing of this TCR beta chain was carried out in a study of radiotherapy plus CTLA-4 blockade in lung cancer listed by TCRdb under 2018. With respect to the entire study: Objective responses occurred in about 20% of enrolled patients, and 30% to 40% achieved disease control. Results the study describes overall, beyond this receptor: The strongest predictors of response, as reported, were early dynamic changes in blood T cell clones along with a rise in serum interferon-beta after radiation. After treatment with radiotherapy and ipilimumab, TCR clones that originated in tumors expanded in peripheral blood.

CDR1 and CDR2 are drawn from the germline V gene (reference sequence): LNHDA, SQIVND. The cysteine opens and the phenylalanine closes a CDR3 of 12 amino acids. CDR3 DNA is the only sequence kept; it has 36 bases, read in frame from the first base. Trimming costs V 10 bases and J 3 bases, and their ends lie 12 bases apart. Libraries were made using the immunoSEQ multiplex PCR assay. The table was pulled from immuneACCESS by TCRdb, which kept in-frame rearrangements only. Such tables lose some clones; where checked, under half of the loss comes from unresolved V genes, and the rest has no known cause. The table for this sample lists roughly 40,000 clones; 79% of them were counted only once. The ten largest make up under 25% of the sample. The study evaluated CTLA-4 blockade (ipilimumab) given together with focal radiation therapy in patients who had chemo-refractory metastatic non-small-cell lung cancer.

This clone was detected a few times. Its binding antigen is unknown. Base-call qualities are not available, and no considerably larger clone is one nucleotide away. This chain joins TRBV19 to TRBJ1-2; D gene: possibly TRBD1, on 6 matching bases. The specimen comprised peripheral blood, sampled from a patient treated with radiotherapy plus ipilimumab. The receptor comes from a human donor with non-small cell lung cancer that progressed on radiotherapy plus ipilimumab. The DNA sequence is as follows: TGTGCCACCAGAGGGGGAGACTATGGCTACACCTTC. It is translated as CATRGGDYGYTF.